This is a list of T cell receptor beta chains from one sample in a study of CD8+ T cells in alopecia areata. TCRdb keeps only in-frame clones here, not all; method: immunoSEQ multiplex PCR. The repertoire holds about 160,000 clones, with approximately 87% as singletons. The sequenced sample was CD8+ T cells sorted from blood, obtained at week 0. The receptors originated from a human donor with alopecia areata. Each CDR3 is given with its conserved first and last residue. The D gene is left open where the match is weak. Clone size is not always given. Where it is, it says once, few, many or a class for expanded clones.

v_gene,j_gene,abundance,d_gene,CDR3aa,CDR3nt
TRBV9,TRBJ1-1,once,-,CASSVGINTEAFF,TGTGCCAGCAGCGTAGGGATAAACACTGAAGCTTTCTTT
TRBV4-1,TRBJ2-1,-,-,CASRLPGQRDEQFF,TGCGCCAGCAGGCTTCCGGGACAGCGGGATGAGCAGTTCTTC
TRBV27,TRBJ2-6,-,TRBD1,CASSLRQGLYSGANVLTF,TGTGCCAGCAGTTTAAGACAGGGCCTATACTCTGGGGCCAACGTCCTGACTTTC
TRBV14,TRBJ1-2,-,TRBD1,CASSLTGVRGYTF,TGTGCCAGCAGCCTCACAGGGGTAAGAGGCTACACCTTC
TRBV6-5,TRBJ1-5,-,TRBD1,CASSYLPVDRGQPQHF,TGTGCCAGCAGTTACTTGCCGGTGGACAGGGGCCAGCCCCAGCATTTT
TRBV11-2,TRBJ2-7,once,-,CASSPRDGTYEQYF,TGTGCCAGCAGCCCCCGGGACGGAACCTACGAGCAGTACTTC
TRBV27,TRBJ2-2,once,TRBD2,CASSPELAVLQNTGELFF,TGTGCCAGCAGTCCTGAGCTAGCGGTTCTCCAGAACACCGGGGAGCTGTTTTTT
TRBV4-2,TRBJ2-7,-,TRBD1,CASSQDRGSGEQYF,TGTGCCAGCAGCCAAGACAGGGGGTCGGGAGAGCAGTACTTC
TRBV7-3,TRBJ2-2,-,TRBD1,CASSFGTGGTGELSF,TGTGCCAGCAGCTTTGGGACAGGGGGCACCGGGGAGCTGTCTTTT
TRBV30,TRBJ2-7,-,TRBD1,CAWGQGADEQYF,TGTGCCTGGGGTCAGGGGGCCGACGAGCAGTACTTC
TRBV27,TRBJ2-2,-,-,CASSLREQYTGELFF,TGTGCCAGCAGTTTAAGGGAACAGTACACCGGGGAGCTGTTTTTT
TRBV5-1,TRBJ1-1,-,TRBD1,CASSDGTVNTEAFF,TGCGCCAGCAGCGACGGGACAGTGAACACTGAAGCTTTCTTT
TRBV7-9,TRBJ2-5,-,-,CASSPSGATQYF,TGTGCCAGCAGCCCGTCGGGTGCGACCCAGTACTTC
TRBV27,TRBJ2-7,once,-,CASSILRGMVYEQYF,TGTGCCAGCAGTATCCTAAGGGGTATGGTCTACGAGCAGTACTTC
TRBV7-9,TRBJ1-4,-,TRBD1,CASRERDRPRLFF,TGTGCCAGCAGGGAAAGGGACAGGCCACGACTGTTTTTT
TRBV29-1,TRBJ2-7,-,-,CSVTGTHGYEQYF,TGCAGCGTGACTGGGACTCACGGTTACGAGCAGTACTTC
TRBV11-2,TRBJ2-7,-,TRBD2,CASSSTELAQPYEQYF,TGTGCCAGCAGCTCGACGGAACTAGCGCAACCTTACGAGCAGTACTTC
TRBV19,TRBJ2-3,-,-,CASSPSTDTQYF,TGTGCCAGTAGTCCTAGCACAGATACGCAGTATTTT
TRBV5-1,TRBJ2-5,-,-,CASSLSVAGQETQYF,TGCGCCAGCAGCTTGTCGGTGGCAGGGCAAGAGACCCAGTACTTC